Listed here is a single T cell receptor (beta chain). The data were taken from a study of blood T cell repertoires in COVID-19. The CDR3 sequence is 14 residues long. Trimming took off 2 bases at V and 5 bases at J, with 12 bases between the two ends. The V gene's germline CDR1 is MNHEY and CDR2 SMNVEV (reference sequence). Libraries were prepared by immunoSEQ multiplex PCR; TCRdb keeps only in-frame clonotypes and omits some of them. The sample contains around 300,000 clones, around nine tenths of which appear only once. This rearrangement joins TRBV27 to TRBJ1-2; TRBD1 might be the D (5 bases). This TCR derives from a young man who had recovered from COVID-19. The sequenced sample was PBMCs or T cells enriched from blood (not recorded which). Here the CDR3 reads CASSLGGVGYGYTF. In DNA form, the CDR3 reads TGTGCCAGCAGTTTAGGGGGGGTAGGGTATGGCTACACCTTC.